This T cell receptor (beta chain) stems from a study of liver allograft versus peripheral blood T cells (TCRdb year 2020). The study in broad terms: The study compared the T cell receptor repertoires present in transplanted livers with the repertoires present in the peripheral blood of liver transplant recipients. Summary of the overall study and its limitations: T cell receptor repertoires inside liver allografts were reported to be different from the repertoires detected in peripheral blood.

Sequencing was carried out with an Illumina MiSeq. Starting from the raw public reads, TCRdb applied fastp trimming at Q25, assembled clones with MiXCR and retained in-frame beta chains. A single entry per CDR3 protein holds the most common genes and DNA from its merged rows. This sample lists more than 3,500 distinct CDR3 sequences; roughly 14% were detected once. The biggest ten clones account for around 4.2% of the sample. This clonotype has at least ten counts. It has no known antigen specificity. No base qualities exist here, and no much larger clone lies one base off it. This receptor was obtained from a human patient who had a liver transplant. After a transplant, some of the T cells may come from the graft donor.

The DNA reads as follows: TGCAGTGCCCCTATCGGGTCAAACACTGAAGCTTTCTTT. Its coded protein is CSAPIGSNTEAFF. The sequence joins TRBV20-1 to TRBJ1-1, with the identity of the D gene unclear. CDR1 and CDR2 (DFQATT, SNEGSKA) derive from the germline V gene (reference sequence). Including the terminal cysteine and phenylalanine, the CDR3 comprises 13 residues. The only DNA kept is the CDR3, 39 bases in frame from the first base. V is clipped by 6 bases and J by 2 bases, and the sequence between their germline boundaries is 13 bases long.